Each of the 19 T cell receptor beta chains below was sequenced from the same sample in a study of blood T cell repertoires in COVID-19. The data were produced by immunoSEQ multiplex PCR, yet TCRdb's version contains in-frame clones alone and is incomplete. The sample yields 150,000 to 200,000 clones, around 90% seen once. Input material: PBMCs or T cells enriched from blood (not recorded which). The receptors were gathered from a woman younger than 30 who had recovered from COVID-19.

This chain uses TRBV30 with TRBJ2-5, with TRBD1 matching over 9 bases. Looked up from germline, CDR1 is GTSNPN and CDR2 is SVGIG (reference sequence). The CDR3 extends over 15 amino acids. V shed 0 bases, J shed 4 bases, and the junction held 6 bases outside the gene matches. CDR3 coding DNA: TGTGCCTGGAGTGTACAGGGGGCGCGAGGAGAGACCCAGTACTTC. The encoded protein is CAWSVQGARGETQYF.

The V and J genes are TRBV5-1 and TRBJ1-2; D is perhaps TRBD1 (6 bases). Trimming left V 1 base short and J 3 bases short, with 13 bases between. Germline CDR1 SGHRS, CDR2 YFSETQ. This CDR3 spans 15 amino acids. In nucleotides, the CDR3 is TGCGCCAGCAGCTTGTCCCACAGGGCTTACTATGGCTACACCTTC. Its translation: CASSLSHRAYYGYTF.

The rearrangement uses TRBV7-3 and TRBJ2-1, with 10 nucleotides matching TRBD2. From germline, CDR1 is SGHTA and CDR2 FQGTGA. This CDR3 comprises 15 residues. The junction had 4 bases not matched to a gene; V was cut back by 5 bases and J by 3 bases. CDR3 loop: CASSPGLAVYNEQFF. In DNA, the CDR3 is TGTGCCAGCAGCCCCGGACTAGCGGTCTACAATGAGCAGTTCTTC.

The chain uses TRBV27 and TRBJ2-7; D gene uncertain. The CDR3 has 13 amino acids. Trimming pared 0 bases from V and 6 bases from J, leaving 9 bases between. Germline CDR1 is MNHEY and CDR2 is SMNVEV (reference sequence). This CDR3 reads CASSLSKRGEQYF. The CDR3 nucleotides are TGTGCCAGCAGTTTATCGAAACGCGGCGAGCAGTACTTC.

The J gene is TRBJ1-6, the V gene TRBV28; the D gene is possibly TRBD1 (5 bases). Trimming stripped 7 bases from V and 7 bases from J, with 17 bases between. The germline CDR1 and CDR2 sequences are MDHEN and SYDVKM. The CDR3 runs to 15 residues. The chain's CDR3 is CASTLSGTPNSPLHF. CDR3 coding DNA: TGTGCCAGCACCCTATCCGGGACTCCAAATTCACCCCTCCACTTT.

The V call is TRBV11-2, the J call TRBJ1-2; no clear D. V lost 1 base, J lost 4 bases, and 4 bases lay in between. CDR1 and CDR2 (germline): SGHAT, FQNNGV. This CDR3 spans 12 amino acids. DNA for the CDR3: TGTGCCAGCAGCTTAGTAGCCTATGGCTACACCTTC. Translation gives CASSLVAYGYTF.

This chain connects TRBV7-9 to TRBJ2-2, with D possibly TRBD2 on 6 matching bases. The V gene's germline CDR1 is SEHNR and CDR2 FQNEAQ (reference sequence). CDR3 length: 14 amino acids. Deletions cut 5 bases from V and 5 bases from J, with 12 bases between. CDR3 nucleotides: TGTGCCAGCAGCACGGACGGGGGTACCGGGGAGCTGTTTTTT. Amino acids: CASSTDGGTGELFF. The entire variable domain, with the rest obtained from reference TRBV7-9 and TRBJ2-2, is as follows: DTGVSQNPRHKITKRGQNVTFRCDPISEHNRLYWYRQTLGQGPEFLTYFQNEAQLEKSRLLSDRFSAERPKGSFSTLEIQRTEQGDSAMYLCASSTDGGTGELFFGEGSRLTVL.

The sample holds a few counts of this clone. This chain uses TRBV27 with TRBJ1-5; 8 bases align to TRBD1. The CDR3 is 15 residues long. With 2 bases clipped from V and 7 bases from J, the junction kept 7 bases outside the gene matches. Germline lookup yields CDR1 MNHEY and CDR2 SMNVEV (reference sequence). The CDR3 region has the DNA TGTGCCAGCAGTTTAGGCGGACAGGGAGGACAGCCCCAGCATTTT. As protein: CASSLGGQGGQPQHF.

This clone showed up just once. The rearrangement uses TRBV27 and TRBJ2-2; D is undetermined. Per germline, CDR1 MNHEY and CDR2 SMNVEV (reference sequence). There are 17 residues in the CDR3. Trimming removed 7 bases at V and 5 bases at J, with 23 bases between. CDR3 loop: CASTPRLYGGTTGELFF. CDR3 DNA sequence: TGTGCCAGCACCCCGCGGCTTTATGGTGGCACGACCGGGGAGCTGTTTTTT.

V gene TRBV6-5 combines with J gene TRBJ2-7; D is undetermined. The CDR3 extends over 13 amino acids. Germline V CDR1 and CDR2: MNHEY, SVGAGI. Deletions cut 0 bases from V and 3 bases from J, with 6 bases between. The CDR3 DNA is TGTGCCAGCAGTTACTCTCTCCTCTACGAGCAGTACTTC. As protein: CASSYSLLYEQYF.

The V and J genes are TRBV12-3 or TRBV12-4 and TRBJ1-2; D ambiguous. The V end lost 8 bases, the J end lost 1 base, and 8 bases lay between the germline ends. This CDR3 contains 12 residues. CDR3: CASSNSNYGYTF. CDR3 coding DNA: TGTGCCAGCTCCAACAGTAACTATGGCTACACCTTC.

This clone was found once. J is TRBJ1-6 and V is TRBV5-1; TRBD1 aligns across 7 bases. Germline V CDR1 and CDR2: SGHRS, YFSETQ. The CDR3 is made up of 13 amino acids. After removal of 6 bases from V and 8 bases from J, the junction contained 5 bases not matched to a gene. CDR3 sequence: CASTATGDSPLHF. The DNA of the CDR3 is TGCGCCAGCACCGCCACAGGGGATTCACCCCTCCACTTT.

This sequence joins TRBV28 and TRBJ2-7; maybe TRBD2 (6 bases). V was pared by 7 bases and J by 9 bases, with 19 bases between. Germline CDR1 reads MDHEN; CDR2 reads SYDVKM. The CDR3 is 13 amino acids. CDR3 loop: CASTSGLSLGQYF. The CDR3 DNA follows: TGTGCCAGCACATCGGGACTTTCCCTAGGGCAGTACTTC.

The chain joins TRBV5-1 to TRBJ2-7, with D perhaps matching TRBD1 (6 bases). Germline CDR1 reads SGHRS; CDR2 reads YFSETQ. V lost 3 bases and J 3 bases, leaving 13 bases between the germline ends. This CDR3 contains 14 residues. For the CDR3, the DNA is TGCGCCAGCAGCTCGCGCCAGACAGGCTACGAGCAGTACTTC. Amino acids: CASSSRQTGYEQYF.

The chain has TRBV27 and TRBJ1-2, with TRBD1 matching over 9 bases. CDR3 length equals 16 residues. Germline CDR1 and CDR2: MNHEY and SMNVEV (reference sequence). V dropped 5 bases and J dropped 4; count of bases not matched to a gene: 11. The chain's CDR3 is CASSQSGTGLLYGYTF. CDR3 nucleotides: TGTGCCAGCAGTCAAAGCGGGACAGGGTTACTCTATGGCTACACCTTC.

CDR3: CASSSTDRGTEAFF. CDR3 coding DNA: TGTGCCAGCAGCTCGACCGACAGGGGCACTGAAGCTTTCTTT. The chain couples TRBV7-3 to TRBJ1-1; 8 positions agree with TRBD1. From germline, CDR1 is SGHTA and CDR2 FQGTGA. The CDR3 is 14 residues long. The ends lost 4 bases at V and 4 bases at J; junction bases unmatched: 5.

This sequence joins TRBV4-1 and TRBJ2-3; maybe TRBD2 (6 bases). V was clipped by 6 bases and J by 0 bases, with 10 bases between them. Germline assignment: CDR1 MGHRA and CDR2 YSYEKL. This CDR3 is built from 14 residues. The CDR3 protein is CASRGRTSTDTQYF. The CDR3 DNA is TGCGCCAGCAGGGGGAGGACTAGCACAGATACGCAGTATTTT.

The V and J genes are TRBV4-3 and TRBJ1-2, with TRBD1 identical over 8 bases. This CDR3 contains 15 residues. CDR1 is LGHNA, CDR2 YSLEER, per germline. With V trimmed by 0 bases and J by 4 bases, 4 bases remained unmatched. Written as DNA, the CDR3 is TGCGCCAGCAGCCAAGATTCAGGGGGCGCCTATGGCTACACCTTC. This sequence encodes CASSQDSGGAYGYTF.

The chain uses TRBV15 and TRBJ2-1; D is perhaps TRBD2 (6 bases). Trimming left V 4 bases short and J 6 bases short, with 16 bases between. This CDR3 is built from 15 residues. The germline gives CDR1 LNHNV, CDR2 YYDKDF (reference sequence). CDR3 protein: CATSKPREVANEQFF. The CDR3 region has the DNA TGTGCCACCAGCAAGCCAAGGGAGGTCGCCAATGAGCAGTTCTTC.